One TCR beta chain is described in this entry. This clone was counted a few times. The clone's antigen remains unknown. The sample holds no much larger clone one base away, and base qualities are not on file. The immunoSEQ Assay, a bias-controlled multiplex PCR, was used to amplify TCRbeta CDR3 regions from genomic DNA. The published analysis was carried out like this. Within the assay, amplification of reference gene primers was used to estimate how many nucleated cells each sample contained. To quantify the absolute abundance of each unique TCRbeta CDR3 rearrangement, sequence reads were collapsed and filtered. For each sample, productive Simpson clonality was calculated as the square root of Simpson's diversity index over productive rearrangements. The source is immuneACCESS, and TCRdb retained only in-frame sequences with V and J called. Part of the clones is not carried over; for the studies checked, unresolved V genes explain less than half of this, and the remainder is unexplained. V and J calls and clone size are those listed in that table; D and trimming were worked out from the DNA. This sample gives hundreds of thousands of clones in total; approximately 90% of them show up just once. Over 1.1% of the sample comes from the top ten.

These data belong to a study of blood T cell repertoires in COVID-19 (dated by TCRdb to about 2020). In terms of the full investigation: The collaborator samples originated in the United States, Italy and Spain and spanned the acute and convalescent phases of COVID-19. The sample metadata nearly always contained a de-identified subject ID, COVID-19 status, age in years and sex. A freely available public database, intended as a resource for researchers studying the immune response to SARS-CoV-2, is where the repertoires were released. The material from the prospective study consisted of cDNA or gDNA derived from T cells, B-cell-depleted T cells, or PBMCs. Samples came from the ongoing ImmuneRACE study (first 160 participants) plus 1,254 subjects from 6 global collaborators. The dataset comprised deeply sampled blood TCRbeta repertoires from subjects exposed to, actively infected with, or recovered from COVID-19. Where available, HLA class I and class II types were taken from metadata supplied by the sample provider and were not determined by assay-based typing.

On the study overall, not on this receptor specifically: How much clinical and demographic metadata was included differed by source and by participant, and the metadata was provided uncurated.

V is shortened by 6 bases, J by 3 bases, and the region joining them spans 14 bases. The CDR3 runs 14 residues from the cysteine to the phenylalanine. Only CDR3 DNA remains: 42 bases, in frame from the first base. Reading the germline V gene (reference sequence) gives CDR1 LNHDA and CDR2 SQIVND. The collaborating institutions used their own protocols to collect whole blood in K2EDTA tubes. For TCRbeta analysis, collaborator samples were shipped as frozen whole blood, as isolated PBMCs, or as DNA extracted from either sample type. The sequence joins TRBV19 to TRBJ2-5, with TRBD2 as a weak D call on 7 bases. The TCR was taken from a woman in her twenties or thirties with active or convalescent COVID-19. The material sequenced was peripheral blood. The CDR3 protein sequence reads: CASRIRGGEETQYF. The nucleotides read TGTGCCAGTAGGATCCGAGGGGGGGAAGAGACCCAGTACTTC.